The 8 T cell receptor beta chains below come from one sample, sequenced in a study of T cells in Graves' hyperthyroidism and ophthalmopathy. Amplification targeted TCR beta CDR3 regions from RNA transcripts. Researchers ran a first-round RT-PCR on the TCR CDR3 using the HTBI primer set. TCRdb fed the multiplex PCR reads into MiXCR, producing one record per CDR3 protein. The table has some 740,000 distinct CDR3 sequences, 14% seen once. The sample was blood. The receptors originated from a woman in her late teens or twenties with Graves' hyperthyroidism.

The V and J genes are TRBV3-1 and TRBJ1-1; perhaps TRBD1 as D (5 bases). V was trimmed by 5 bases and J by 1 base, leaving 14 bases between them. This CDR3 contains 15 residues. Germline CDR1 and CDR2: LGHDT and YNNKEL (reference sequence). The DNA of the CDR3 is TGTGCCAGCAGCTCGGGGGGGACTTCGAACACTGAAGCTTTCTTT. The encoded protein is CASSSGGTSNTEAFF. Based on the CDR3 plus reference TRBV3-1 and TRBJ1-1, the full variable domain is DTAVSQTPKYLVTQMGNDKSIKCEQNLGHDTMYWYKQDSKKFLKIMFSYNNKELIINETVPNRFSPKSPDKAHLNLHINSLELGDSAVYFCASSSGGTSNTEAFFGQGTRLTVV.

This clonotype was counted many times. The chain uses TRBV24-1 and TRBJ2-1; 8 positions agree with TRBD2. V lost 4 bases, J lost 7 bases, and 11 bases stayed unmatched. CDR3 length equals 16 residues. CDR1 and CDR2 (germline): KGHDR, SFDVKD. CDR3 bases: TGTGCCACCAGTGAGATAGCGGGAAGGGAGAAGAATGAGCAGTTCTTC. Residues: CATSEIAGREKNEQFF.

This clonotype was counted a few times. V and J are TRBV6-2 or TRBV6-3 and TRBJ1-2; D uncertain. Per germline, CDR1 MNHEY and CDR2 SVGEGT. Trimming removed 1 base at V and 6 bases at J, with 3 bases between. The CDR3 has 11 residues. CDR3 nucleotides: TGTGCCAGCAGTTACTTCAATGGCTACACCTTC. This sequence encodes CASSYFNGYTF.

This clonotype was detected a few times. This chain uses TRBV5-6 with TRBJ2-2; no definite D call. Trimming shortened V by 7 bases and J by 5 bases, and 9 bases separated the two germline ends. Germline-derived CDR1 and CDR2 are SGHDT and YYEEEE. The CDR3 sequence is 12 residues long. CDR3 in amino acids: CASWARTGELFF. The CDR3 nucleotides are TGTGCCAGCTGGGCCCGGACCGGGGAGCTGTTTTTT.

This clonotype was seen more than once but under ten times. A clone one base away is much larger, so this may be a read error. The chain carries TRBV11-1 and TRBJ2-1, with TRBD2 matching 9 bases. This CDR3 has 16 residues. The germline V gene has CDR1 SGHAT and CDR2 FQDESV (reference sequence). The CDR3 spells CASSLGGLAGNNEQSF. CDR3 bases: TGTGCCAGCAGCTTAGGGGGCCTAGCGGGGAACAATGAGCAGTCCTTC. The full variable domain, its missing parts supplied by reference TRBV11-1 and TRBJ2-1, is EAEVAQSPRYKITEKSQAVAFWCDPISGHATLYWYRQILGQGPELLVQFQDESVVDDSQLPKDRFSAERLKGVDSTLKIQPAELGDSAMYLCASSLGGLAGNNEQSFGPGTRLTVL.

This chain uses TRBV20-1 with TRBJ1-6, with D possibly TRBD1 on 6 matching bases. With 6 bases removed from V and 6 bases from J, the gap between germline ends came to 12 bases. This CDR3 region has 13 residues. Germline V lookup: CDR1 DFQATT, CDR2 SNEGSKA (reference sequence). CDR3 DNA: TGCAGTGCCAGGGTGGGGGCTAATTCACCCCTCCACTTT. Amino acids: CSARVGANSPLHF.

This clonotype was observed many times. The gene calls are TRBV28 and TRBJ2-7; D perhaps matches TRBD1 (6 bases). This CDR3 comprises 12 residues. With 5 bases removed from V and 2 bases from J, the gap between germline ends came to 7 bases. Germline V gene lookup returns CDR1 MDHEN and CDR2 SYDVKM. CDR3 region: CASSKGAYEQYF. The DNA for the CDR3 is TGTGCCAGCAGTAAGGGGGCCTACGAGCAGTACTTC.

This clonotype was detected many times. The V gene is TRBV11-3, the J gene TRBJ2-1; D gene ambiguous. Germline CDR1 and CDR2: SGHNT and YENEEA. Trimming left V 2 bases short and J 9 bases short, with 5 bases between. The CDR3 spans 11 residues. CDR3 sequence (DNA): TGTGCCAGCAGCTTACTGTTTGAGCAGTTCTTC. It specifies CASSLLFEQFF.